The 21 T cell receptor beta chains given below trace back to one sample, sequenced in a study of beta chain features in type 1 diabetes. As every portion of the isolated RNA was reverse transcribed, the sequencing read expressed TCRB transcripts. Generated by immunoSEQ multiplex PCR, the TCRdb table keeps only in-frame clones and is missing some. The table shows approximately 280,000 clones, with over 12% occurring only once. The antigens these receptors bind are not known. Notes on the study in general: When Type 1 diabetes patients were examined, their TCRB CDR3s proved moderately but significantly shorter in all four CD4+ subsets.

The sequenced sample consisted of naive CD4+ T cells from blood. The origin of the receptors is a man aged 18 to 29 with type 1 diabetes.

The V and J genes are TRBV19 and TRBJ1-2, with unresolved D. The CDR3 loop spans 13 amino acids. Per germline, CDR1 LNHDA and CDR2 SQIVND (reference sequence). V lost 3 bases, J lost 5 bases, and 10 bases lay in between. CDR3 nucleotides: TGTGCCAGTAGTATCGGCCCGACTTATGGCTACACCTTC. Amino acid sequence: CASSIGPTYGYTF.

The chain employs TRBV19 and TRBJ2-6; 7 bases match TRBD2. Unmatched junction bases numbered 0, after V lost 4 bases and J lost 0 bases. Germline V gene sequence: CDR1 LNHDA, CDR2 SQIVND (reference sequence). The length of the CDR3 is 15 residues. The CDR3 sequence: CASSRDYSGANVLTF. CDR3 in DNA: TGTGCCAGTAGTAGGGACTACTCTGGGGCCAACGTCCTGACTTTC.

The CDR3 is CASSLAPGRRNTGELFF. The CDR3 DNA sequence: TGCGCCAGCAGCTTGGCCCCGGGTCGGCGGAACACCGGGGAGCTGTTTTTT. The V gene is TRBV5-1, the J gene TRBJ2-2, with D uncertain. The germline V gene encodes CDR1 SGHRS and CDR2 YFSETQ. CDR3 length equals 17 residues. V was trimmed by 0 bases and J by 1 base, leaving 13 bases between them.

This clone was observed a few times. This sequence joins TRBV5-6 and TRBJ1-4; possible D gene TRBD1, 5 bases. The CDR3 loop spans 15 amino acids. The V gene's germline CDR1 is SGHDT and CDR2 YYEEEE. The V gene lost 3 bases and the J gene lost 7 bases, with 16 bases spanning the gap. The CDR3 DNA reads TGTGCCAGCAGCTCGCTCCAGGGAGGTGGTGAAAAACTGTTTTTT. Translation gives CASSSLQGGGEKLFF.

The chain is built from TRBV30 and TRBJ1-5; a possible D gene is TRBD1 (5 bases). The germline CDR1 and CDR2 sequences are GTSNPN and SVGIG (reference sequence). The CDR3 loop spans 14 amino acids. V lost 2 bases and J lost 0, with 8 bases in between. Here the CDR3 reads CAWSRGNSNQPQHF. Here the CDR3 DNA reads TGTGCCTGGAGTCGGGGGAATAGCAATCAGCCCCAGCATTTT.

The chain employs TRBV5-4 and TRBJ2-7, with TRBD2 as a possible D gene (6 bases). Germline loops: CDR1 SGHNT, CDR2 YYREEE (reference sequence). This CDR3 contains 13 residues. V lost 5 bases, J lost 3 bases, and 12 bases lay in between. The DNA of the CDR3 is TGTGCCAGCAGTCCCGGGAGAGACTACGAGCAGTACTTC. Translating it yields CASSPGRDYEQYF.

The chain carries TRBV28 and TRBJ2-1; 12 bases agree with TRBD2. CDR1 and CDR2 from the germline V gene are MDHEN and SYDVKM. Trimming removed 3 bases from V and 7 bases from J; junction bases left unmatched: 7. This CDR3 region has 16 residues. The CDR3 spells CASSLVLAGGRNEQFF. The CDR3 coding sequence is TGTGCCAGCAGTTTGGTGCTAGCGGGAGGGAGGAATGAGCAGTTCTTC.

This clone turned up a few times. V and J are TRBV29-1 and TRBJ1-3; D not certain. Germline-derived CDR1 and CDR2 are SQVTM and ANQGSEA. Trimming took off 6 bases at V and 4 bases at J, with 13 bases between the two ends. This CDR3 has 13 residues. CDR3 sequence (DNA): TGCAGCGTAGCCGGGAGGATCGGAAACACCATATATTTT. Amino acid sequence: CSVAGRIGNTIYF.

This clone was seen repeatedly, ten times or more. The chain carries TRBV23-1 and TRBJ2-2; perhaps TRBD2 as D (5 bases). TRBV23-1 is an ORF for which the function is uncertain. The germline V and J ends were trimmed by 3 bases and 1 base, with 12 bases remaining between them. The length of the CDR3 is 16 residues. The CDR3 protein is CASSQEEAWNTGELFF. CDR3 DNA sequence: TGCGCCAGCAGTCAGGAGGAGGCGTGGAACACCGGGGAGCTGTTTTTT.

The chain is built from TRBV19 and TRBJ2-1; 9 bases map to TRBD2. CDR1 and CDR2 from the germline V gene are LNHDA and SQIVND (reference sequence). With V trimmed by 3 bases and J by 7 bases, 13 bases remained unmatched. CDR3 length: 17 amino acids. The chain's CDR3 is CASSMGFSGRGWNEQFF. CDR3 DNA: TGTGCCAGTAGTATGGGGTTTAGCGGGAGAGGATGGAATGAGCAGTTCTTC. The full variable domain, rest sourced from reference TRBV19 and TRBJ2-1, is DGGITQSPKYLFRKEGQNVTLSCEQNLNHDAMYWYRQDPGQGLRLIYYSQIVNDFQKGDIAEGYSVSREKKESFPLTVTSAQKNPTAFYLCASSMGFSGRGWNEQFFGPGTRLTVL.

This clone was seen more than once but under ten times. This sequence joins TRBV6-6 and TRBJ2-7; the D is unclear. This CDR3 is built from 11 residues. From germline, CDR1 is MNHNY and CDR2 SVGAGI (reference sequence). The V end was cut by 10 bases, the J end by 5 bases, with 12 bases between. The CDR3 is CATWRFHEQYF. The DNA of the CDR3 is TGTGCCACGTGGCGGTTTCACGAGCAGTACTTC.

CDR3 in DNA: TGCGCCAGCAGCCAAGTTAGGGGGTATAATTCACCCCTCCACTTT. Translating it yields CASSQVRGYNSPLHF. The V and J genes are TRBV4-3 and TRBJ1-6, with D perhaps matching TRBD1 (6 bases). V lost 1 base to trimming and J lost 4 bases, with 8 bases between them. This CDR3 has 15 residues. Germline-derived CDR1 and CDR2 are LGHNA and YSLEER.

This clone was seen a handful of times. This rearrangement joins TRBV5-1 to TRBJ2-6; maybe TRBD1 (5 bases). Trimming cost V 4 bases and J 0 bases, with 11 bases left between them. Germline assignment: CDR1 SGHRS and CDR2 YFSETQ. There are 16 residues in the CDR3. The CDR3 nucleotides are TGCGCCAGCAGCAGGGGCTCCCCCTCTGGGGCCAACGTCCTGACTTTC. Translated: CASSRGSPSGANVLTF.

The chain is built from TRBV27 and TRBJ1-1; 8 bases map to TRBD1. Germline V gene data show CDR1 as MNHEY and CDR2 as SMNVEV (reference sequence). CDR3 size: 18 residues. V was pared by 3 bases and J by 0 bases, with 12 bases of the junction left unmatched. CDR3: CASSFSRRGLNMNTEAFF. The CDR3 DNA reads TGTGCCAGCAGTTTTTCCCGCAGGGGGCTCAACATGAACACTGAAGCTTTCTTT.

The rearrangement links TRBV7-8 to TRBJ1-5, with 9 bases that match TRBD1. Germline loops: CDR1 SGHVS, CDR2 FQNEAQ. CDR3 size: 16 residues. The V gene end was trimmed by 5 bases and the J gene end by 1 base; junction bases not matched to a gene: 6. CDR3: CASSKTGGKSNQPQHF. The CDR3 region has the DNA TGTGCCAGCAGCAAGACAGGGGGTAAGAGCAATCAGCCCCAGCATTTT.

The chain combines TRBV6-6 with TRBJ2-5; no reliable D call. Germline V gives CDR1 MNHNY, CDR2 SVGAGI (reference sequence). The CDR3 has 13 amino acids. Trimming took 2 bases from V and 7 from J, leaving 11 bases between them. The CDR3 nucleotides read TGTGCCAGCAGTTACCCTACGTTGTGGACCCAGTACTTC. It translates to CASSYPTLWTQYF.

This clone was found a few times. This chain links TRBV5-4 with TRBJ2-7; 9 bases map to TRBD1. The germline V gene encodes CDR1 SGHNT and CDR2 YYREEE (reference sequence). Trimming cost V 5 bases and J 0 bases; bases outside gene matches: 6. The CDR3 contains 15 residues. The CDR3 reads CASRSGQGSSYEQYF. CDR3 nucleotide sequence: TGTGCCAGCAGATCGGGACAGGGCAGCTCCTACGAGCAGTACTTC.

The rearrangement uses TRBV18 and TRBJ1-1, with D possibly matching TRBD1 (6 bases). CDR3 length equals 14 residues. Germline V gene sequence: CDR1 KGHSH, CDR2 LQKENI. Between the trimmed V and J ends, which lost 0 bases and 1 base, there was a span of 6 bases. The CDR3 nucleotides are TGTGCCAGCTCACCACCGGGACAGAACACTGAAGCTTTCTTT. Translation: CASSPPGQNTEAFF.

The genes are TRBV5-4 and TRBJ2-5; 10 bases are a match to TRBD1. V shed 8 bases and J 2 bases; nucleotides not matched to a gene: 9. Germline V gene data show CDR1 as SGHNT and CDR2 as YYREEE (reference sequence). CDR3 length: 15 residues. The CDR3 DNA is TGTGCCAGTAAACCGGGACAGGGGCATCAAGAGACCCAGTACTTC. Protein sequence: CASKPGQGHQETQYF.

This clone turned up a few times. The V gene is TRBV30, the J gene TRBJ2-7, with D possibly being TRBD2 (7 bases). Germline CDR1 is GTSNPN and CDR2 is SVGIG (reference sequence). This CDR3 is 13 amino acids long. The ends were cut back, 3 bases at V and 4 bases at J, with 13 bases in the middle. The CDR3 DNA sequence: TGTGCCTGGAGAAGTGAGGGGGGGTACGAGCAGTACTTC. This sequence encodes CAWRSEGGYEQYF.

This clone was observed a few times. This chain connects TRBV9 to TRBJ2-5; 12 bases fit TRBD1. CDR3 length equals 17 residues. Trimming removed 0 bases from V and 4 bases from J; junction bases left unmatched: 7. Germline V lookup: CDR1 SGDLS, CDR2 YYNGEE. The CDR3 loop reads CASSVDPGQGAGETQYF. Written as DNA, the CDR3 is TGTGCCAGCAGCGTAGATCCGGGACAGGGGGCTGGAGAGACCCAGTACTTC.